The entry below describes one T cell receptor (beta chain). The specificity of this receptor is unknown. Base qualities are missing; no much larger clone stands one base away. The germline V gene (reference sequence) sets CDR1 to LGHDT and CDR2 to YNNKEL. From its cysteine to its phenylalanine, the CDR3 spans 13 amino acids. Just the 39-base CDR3 DNA is kept, in frame starting at base 1. After removal of 4 bases from V and 9 bases from J, the junction retains 5 bases not matched to a gene. The immunoSEQ Assay, a bias-controlled multiplex PCR, was used to amplify TCRbeta CDR3 regions from genomic DNA. Turning to the authors' computational methods: The number of nucleated cells in each sample was estimated by amplification of reference gene primers within the assay. To quantify the absolute abundance of each unique TCRbeta CDR3 rearrangement, sequence reads were collapsed and filtered. For each sample, productive Simpson clonality was calculated as the square root of Simpson's diversity index over productive rearrangements. TCRdb's version of the immuneACCESS table is confined to in-frame rearrangements and falls short of the full clone set. An unresolved V gene accounts for under half of the shortfall where checked; the remainder is of unknown origin. That table furnishes V, J and clone size, whereas the DNA furnished D and trimming. The sample table records 280,000 or so clones; roughly 90% of these occur just once. The ten most abundant clones make up approximately 1.5% of the sample.

Participants in the prospective study were aged roughly 18 to 100 years, lived in 20 to 25 United States geographic areas, and enrolled through a virtual design. In the prospective study, participants were assigned to cohorts based on the clinical history participants reported in a screening survey and a study questionnaire. In the prospective study, mobile phlebotomists collected whole blood, serum and a nasopharyngeal or oropharyngeal swab from each participant. Over an approximately two-month period, participants in the prospective study had the option of providing additional blood draws and questionnaires. Blood samples from the prospective study were shipped frozen or at room temperature prior to DNA extraction. This sample was taken from a study of blood T cell repertoires in COVID-19 (dated by TCRdb to the early 2020s). A note on the overall study: The collaborator samples originated in the United States, Italy and Spain and spanned the acute and convalescent phases of COVID-19. A freely available public database, intended as a resource for researchers studying the immune response to SARS-CoV-2, is where the repertoires were released. A de-identified subject ID, COVID-19 status, age in years and sex were almost always included in the sample metadata. HLA class I and class II types, where available, came from metadata supplied by the sample provider rather than from assay-based typing. The samples were drawn from the first 160 participants of the ongoing ImmuneRACE study and from about 1,200 subjects provided by 6 global collaborators. The material from the prospective study consisted of cDNA or gDNA derived from T cells, B-cell-depleted T cells, or PBMCs. Deeply sampled blood TCRbeta repertoires from subjects exposed to, actively infected with, or recovered from COVID-19 were included in the dataset.

What the work shows at the level of the full study, not this receptor alone: How much clinical and demographic metadata was included differed by source and by participant, and the metadata was provided uncurated.

The source is a woman between 18 and 29 years old with acute COVID-19. The sample consisted of PBMCs or T cells enriched from blood (not recorded which). The sequence joins TRBV3-1 (or the pseudogene TRBV3-2) to TRBJ2-5; the junction holds 10 bases that match TRBD2. The DNA sequence is given as TGTGCCAGCAGCCCCTCTAGCGGGAGCCCCCAGTACTTC. This codes for CASSPSSGSPQYF.